Shown below are 26 T cell receptor beta chains from a single sample sequenced in a study of graft-versus-host responses after intestinal transplantation. Sequencing was performed with immunoSEQ multiplex PCR; in TCRdb, only in-frame clones are kept and a portion is missing. This sample has more than 85,000 clones; 85% to 95% occur once, and the top ten carry roughly 0.5%. Their specific antigens are unknown. The specimen was unstimulated CD8+ T cells sorted from spleen or lymph node cells, collected before intestinal transplant. The receptors were gathered from a human donor who received an intestinal transplant.

V usage is TRBV6-5 and J usage is TRBJ1-1; D gene ambiguous. V was shortened by 5 bases and J by 5 bases, with 9 bases between the two germline ends. CDR3 length equals 12 residues. Germline V gene sequence: CDR1 MNHEY, CDR2 SVGAGI. The CDR3 nucleotides are TGTGCCAGCAGTATGGGCGATACTGAAGCTTTCTTT. Amino acids: CASSMGDTEAFF.

This chain connects TRBV12-5 to TRBJ2-1; D remains unclear. Germline values: CDR1 LGHNT, CDR2 FRNRAP. This CDR3 is 12 amino acids long. V was shortened by 1 base and J by 10 bases, with 8 bases between the two germline ends. Here the CDR3 reads CASGLALTEQFF. The DNA of the CDR3 is TGTGCTAGTGGTTTGGCGCTGACGGAGCAGTTCTTC. Using reference TRBV12-5 and TRBJ2-1 for the parts outside the CDR3, the full variable domain is DARVTQTPRHKVTEMGQEVTMRCQPILGHNTVFWYRQTMMQGLELLAYFRNRAPLDDSGMPKDRFSAEMPDATLATLKIQPSEPRDSAVYFCASGLALTEQFFGPGTRLTVL.

This sequence joins TRBV27 and TRBJ1-2; tentatively, D is TRBD1 (5 bases). V was trimmed by 3 bases and J by 6 bases, leaving 20 bases between them. The CDR3 spans 16 residues. Germline V lookup: CDR1 MNHEY, CDR2 SMNVEV (reference sequence). In DNA form, the CDR3 reads TGTGCCAGCAGTTTCCGGGGCCTCGAACAGGTCAATGGCTACACCTTC. The encoded protein is CASSFRGLEQVNGYTF.

V usage is TRBV5-4 and J usage is TRBJ2-1; 7 bases match TRBD1. The CDR3 contains 14 residues. CDR1 SGHNT and CDR2 YYREEE come from the germline V gene (reference sequence). J lost 7 bases, V lost 4 bases, and 8 bases had no gene match. The CDR3 DNA sequence: TGTGCCAGCAGCCGAACAGGGGAGCAGAATGAGCAGTTCTTC. Its translation is CASSRTGEQNEQFF.

The chain couples TRBV13 to TRBJ2-1; 10 bases are shared with TRBD2. Germline V gives CDR1 PRHDT, CDR2 FYEKMQ (reference sequence). Trimming removed 6 bases from V and 0 bases from J; junction bases left unmatched: 14. The CDR3 runs to 19 residues. The CDR3 loop reads CASRNTDQGLASSYNEQFF. The DNA for the CDR3 is TGTGCCAGCAGAAACACCGATCAGGGACTAGCGAGCTCCTACAATGAGCAGTTCTTC.

V is TRBV7-9 and J is TRBJ2-1; no clear D gene. Germline V gene sequence: CDR1 SEHNR, CDR2 FQNEAQ (reference sequence). CDR3 size: 13 residues. V lost 5 bases and J lost 8, with 13 bases in between. The CDR3 DNA sequence: TGTGCCAGCAGCGAAGGACCGTTCGATGAGCAGTTCTTC. It translates to CASSEGPFDEQFF.

The chain carries TRBV19 and TRBJ2-1; D might be TRBD2 (5 bases). The V gene's germline CDR1 is LNHDA and CDR2 SQIVND (reference sequence). Trimming stripped 6 bases from V and 7 bases from J, with 13 bases between. CDR3 length: 13 residues. CDR3 in amino acids: CASSMSGGNEQFF. CDR3 bases: TGTGCCAGTAGCATGTCCGGCGGGAATGAGCAGTTCTTC. Supplemented by reference TRBV19 and TRBJ2-1, the full variable domain reads DGGITQSPKYLFRKEGQNVTLSCEQNLNHDAMYWYRQDPGQGLRLIYYSQIVNDFQKGDIAEGYSVSREKKESFPLTVTSAQKNPTAFYLCASSMSGGNEQFFGPGTRLTVL.

This chain joins TRBV13 and TRBJ1-2; D possibly corresponds to TRBD1 (6 bases). CDR3 length: 13 amino acids. V lost 6 bases to trimming and J lost 7 bases, with 15 bases between them. Germline V lookup: CDR1 PRHDT, CDR2 FYEKMQ (reference sequence). The CDR3 loop is CASRYTGSGGYTF. The CDR3 nucleotides are TGTGCCAGCAGGTATACAGGGAGCGGTGGCTACACCTTC.

Points on this clone: This sample also contains other DNA sequences that code for the same CDR3. The J gene is TRBJ2-7, the V gene TRBV5-8; the D is unclear. Germline-derived CDR1 and CDR2 are SGHTS and YDEGEE. Trimming took 4 bases from V and 0 from J, leaving 2 bases between them. The CDR3 consists of 11 residues. The chain's CDR3 is CASSPSYEQYF. Here the CDR3 DNA reads TGTGCCAGCAGCCCCTCCTACGAGCAGTACTTC.

The chain joins TRBV6-5 to TRBJ2-7; D ambiguous. V lost 6 bases to trimming and J lost 3 bases, with 6 bases between them. Germline V CDR1 and CDR2: MNHEY, SVGAGI. CDR3 length: 11 residues. CDR3: CASRLNYEQYF. The CDR3 nucleotides are TGTGCCAGCAGACTAAACTACGAGCAGTACTTC.

This chain uses TRBV11-2 with TRBJ2-1, with 7 bases identical to TRBD2. CDR1 is SGHAT, CDR2 FQNNGV, per germline. V lost 4 bases to trimming and J lost 5 bases; unmatched junction nucleotides: 8. CDR3 length equals 15 residues. CDR3 sequence reads: CASSSRASGNNEQFF. The CDR3 DNA reads TGTGCCAGCAGCTCCCGGGCTAGCGGAAACAATGAGCAGTTCTTC. Full variable domain (outside the CDR3, taken from reference TRBV11-2 and TRBJ2-1): EAGVAQSPRYKIIEKRQSVAFWCNPISGHATLYWYQQILGQGPKLLIQFQNNGVVDDSQLPKDRFSAERLKGVDSTLKIQPAKLEDSAVYLCASSSRASGNNEQFFGPGTRLTVL.

In its sample, this clone was seen a few times. The chain has TRBV28 and TRBJ1-2; D is perhaps TRBD1 (5 bases). Germline V gene sequence: CDR1 MDHEN, CDR2 SYDVKM. CDR3 length equals 16 residues. V was trimmed by 6 bases and J by 4 bases, leaving 21 bases between them. This chain's CDR3 is CASRAPGTDLFYGYTF. The CDR3 DNA reads TGTGCCAGCAGGGCGCCCGGGACGGATTTATTCTATGGCTACACCTTC.

The rearrangement links TRBV27 to TRBJ2-3; 11 positions agree with TRBD2. The germline CDR1 and CDR2 sequences are MNHEY and SMNVEV (reference sequence). This CDR3 has 15 residues. V trimming: 8 bases; J trimming: 3 bases; junction bases outside the gene matches: 7. In nucleotides, the CDR3 is TGTGCCAGCTTAGGGCCTAGCGGGAGGACAGATACGCAGTATTTT. This codes for CASLGPSGRTDTQYF.

This chain uses TRBV19 with TRBJ2-1, with D hard to call. The germline CDR1 and CDR2 sequences are LNHDA and SQIVND (reference sequence). The ends were cut back, 1 base at V and 0 bases at J, with 7 bases in the middle. The CDR3 consists of 15 residues. This CDR3 is CASSIARSSYNEQFF. In nucleotides, the CDR3 is TGTGCCAGTAGTATAGCGAGAAGCTCCTACAATGAGCAGTTCTTC.

The chain carries TRBV27 and TRBJ2-7; a possible D gene is TRBD1 (5 bases). CDR1 and CDR2 from the germline V gene are MNHEY and SMNVEV (reference sequence). The CDR3 has 15 amino acids. V gave up 2 bases and J gave up 0 bases, with 11 bases separating them. CDR3 protein: CASSLLTDSSYEQYF. DNA for the CDR3: TGTGCCAGCAGTTTACTCACCGACAGCTCCTACGAGCAGTACTTC.

This rearrangement joins TRBV28 to TRBJ2-3, with 11 bases that match TRBD1. CDR3 length: 15 residues. The junction had 6 bases not matched to a gene; V was cut back by 7 bases and J by 3 bases. Germline-derived CDR1 and CDR2 are MDHEN and SYDVKM. The CDR3 DNA is TGTGCCAGCAAGGGGACAGGGGGGAGGACAGATACGCAGTATTTT. It is translated as CASKGTGGRTDTQYF.

The chain is built from TRBV6-5 and TRBJ2-1; D perhaps matches TRBD2 (7 bases). Trimming took 0 bases from V and 8 from J, leaving 14 bases between them. Germline assignment: CDR1 MNHEY and CDR2 SVGAGI. The CDR3 extends over 15 amino acids. Written as DNA, the CDR3 is TGTGCCAGCAGTTACTCCGGCAGGGGAGGGGATGAGCAGTTCTTC. Translating gives CASSYSGRGGDEQFF.

The chain is built from TRBV19 and TRBJ1-1; no reliable D call. V was shortened by 0 bases and J by 7 bases, with 9 bases between the two germline ends. CDR3 length equals 13 residues. Germline lookup yields CDR1 LNHDA and CDR2 SQIVND (reference sequence). The CDR3 sequence is CASSIDTTSEAFF. For the CDR3, the DNA is TGTGCCAGTAGTATAGATACGACAAGTGAAGCTTTCTTT.

The gene calls are TRBV30 and TRBJ2-5; D is unresolved. Germline CDR1 and CDR2: GTSNPN and SVGIG (reference sequence). V lost 1 base and J lost 1, with 16 bases in between. This CDR3 has 16 amino acids. In DNA, the CDR3 is TGTGCCTGGAGTGGAAGGATAGCCTTCCCCCAAGAGACCCAGTACTTC. It codes for CAWSGRIAFPQETQYF.

In its sample, this clone was seen once. This chain joins TRBV29-1 and TRBJ2-2; tentative D call: TRBD2 (6 bases). Germline V gives CDR1 SQVTM, CDR2 ANQGSEA. This CDR3 region has 10 residues. In DNA form, the CDR3 reads TGCGGGGGGTTAACCGGGGAGCTGTTTTTT. Translating it yields CGGLTGELFF.

This clone was found once. V and J are TRBV5-6 and TRBJ2-1; no definite D call. The V gene lost 4 bases and the J gene lost 12 bases, with 26 bases spanning the gap. The CDR3 totals 16 residues. Germline V CDR1 and CDR2: SGHDT, YYEEEE. The CDR3 reads CASSAQRVGKAMWQFF. CDR3 nucleotide sequence: TGTGCCAGCAGCGCGCAGCGAGTGGGGAAGGCAATGTGGCAGTTCTTC.

The chain recombines TRBV4-1 with TRBJ2-7; 7 positions agree with TRBD2. This CDR3 is built from 15 residues. Germline assignment: CDR1 MGHRA and CDR2 YSYEKL. V lost 1 base and J lost 6; bases outside the gene matches: 9. CDR3 bases: TGCGCCAGCAGCCAAGGGGTTCAGGGAGGGATCGAGCAGTACTTC. Its translation: CASSQGVQGGIEQYF.

The chain carries TRBV5-6 and TRBJ2-7; D is possibly TRBD1 or TRBD2 (5 bases each). The CDR3 contains 13 residues. The germline V and J ends were trimmed by 5 bases and 1 base, with 10 bases remaining between them. The germline V gene has CDR1 SGHDT and CDR2 YYEEEE. DNA for the CDR3: TGTGCCAGCAGGAGATGGGGGTCCTACGAGCAGTACTTC. Its translation is CASRRWGSYEQYF.

This sequence joins TRBV28 and TRBJ1-5; D uncertain. CDR3 length: 15 amino acids. Germline values: CDR1 MDHEN, CDR2 SYDVKM. Trimming stripped 2 bases from V and 9 bases from J, with 17 bases between. In DNA form, the CDR3 reads TGTGCCAGCAGTTTACCCCCCGGGAAGGGTCGGCCCCAGCATTTT. This codes for CASSLPPGKGRPQHF.

The chain has TRBV10-1 and TRBJ2-1; perhaps TRBD2 as D (5 bases). The V end lost 4 bases, the J end lost 10 bases, and 11 bases lay between the germline ends. The V gene's germline CDR1 is WNHNN and CDR2 SYGVQD (reference sequence). This CDR3 spans 12 amino acids. Here the CDR3 DNA reads TGCGCCAGCAGTGGGGAGAACGGGGAGCAGTTCTTC. Its translation is CASSGENGEQFF.

The chain joins TRBV27 to TRBJ2-5; 7 bases map to TRBD1. Germline V CDR1 and CDR2: MNHEY, SMNVEV (reference sequence). The CDR3 contains 15 residues. J gave up 4 bases and V 1 base, and 6 bases lay outside the gene matches. Here the CDR3 DNA reads TGTGCCAGCAGTTTATATAGGGGGCAGTTAGAGACCCAGTACTTC. It translates to CASSLYRGQLETQYF.